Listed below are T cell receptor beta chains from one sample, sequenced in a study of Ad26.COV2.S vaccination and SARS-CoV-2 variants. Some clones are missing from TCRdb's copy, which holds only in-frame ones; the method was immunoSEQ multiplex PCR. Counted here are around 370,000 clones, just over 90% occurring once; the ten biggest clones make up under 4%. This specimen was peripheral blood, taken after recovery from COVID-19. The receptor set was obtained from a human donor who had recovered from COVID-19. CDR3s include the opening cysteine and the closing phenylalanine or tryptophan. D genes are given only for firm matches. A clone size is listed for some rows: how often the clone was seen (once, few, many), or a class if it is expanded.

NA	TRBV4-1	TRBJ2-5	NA	TGCGCCAGCAGCCAAGAGGGTCTGGGCACCCAGTACTTC	CASSQEGLGTQYF
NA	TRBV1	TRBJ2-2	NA	TGCACCAGCAGCCAAGATCGGGGCTTGAGGTTGTTGTCCGGGGAGCTGTTTTTT	CTSSQDRGLRLLSGELFF
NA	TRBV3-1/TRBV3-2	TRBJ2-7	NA	TGTGCCAGCAGCCAAGAAGGGTACGAGCAGTACTTC	CASSQEGYEQYF
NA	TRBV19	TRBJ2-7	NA	TGTGCCAGTAGTCCGGTGCTCAGGTACGAGCAGTACTTC	CASSPVLRYEQYF
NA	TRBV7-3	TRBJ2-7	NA	TGTGCCAGCAGCTTAGCAACCGGGCTAACCTACGAGCAGTACTTC	CASSLATGLTYEQYF
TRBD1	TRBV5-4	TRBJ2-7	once	TGTGCCAGCAGCCAGGGGGGCGGGACAGGTAGATACGAGCAGTACTTC	CASSQGGGTGRYEQYF
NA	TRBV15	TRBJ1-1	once	TGTGCCACCAGCGAGAGGGTTCTGAACACTGAAGCTTTCTTT	CATSERVLNTEAFF
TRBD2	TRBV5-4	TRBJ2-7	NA	TGTGCCAGCGGAACAAGCGGGGCGTTCTCCTACGAGCAGTACTTC	CASGTSGAFSYEQYF
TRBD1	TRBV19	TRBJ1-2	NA	TGTGCCAGTAACGTGGGGCCGGGACAGGATTATGGCTACACCTTC	CASNVGPGQDYGYTF
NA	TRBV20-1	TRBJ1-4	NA	TGCAGTGCTAGTGCAGGGCCTAATGAAAAACTGTTTTTT	CSASAGPNEKLFF
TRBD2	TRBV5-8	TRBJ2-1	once	TGTGCCAGCAGCGAGAACCGAGGGACTAGCGGTGGGGATGAGCAGTTCTTC	CASSENRGTSGGDEQFF